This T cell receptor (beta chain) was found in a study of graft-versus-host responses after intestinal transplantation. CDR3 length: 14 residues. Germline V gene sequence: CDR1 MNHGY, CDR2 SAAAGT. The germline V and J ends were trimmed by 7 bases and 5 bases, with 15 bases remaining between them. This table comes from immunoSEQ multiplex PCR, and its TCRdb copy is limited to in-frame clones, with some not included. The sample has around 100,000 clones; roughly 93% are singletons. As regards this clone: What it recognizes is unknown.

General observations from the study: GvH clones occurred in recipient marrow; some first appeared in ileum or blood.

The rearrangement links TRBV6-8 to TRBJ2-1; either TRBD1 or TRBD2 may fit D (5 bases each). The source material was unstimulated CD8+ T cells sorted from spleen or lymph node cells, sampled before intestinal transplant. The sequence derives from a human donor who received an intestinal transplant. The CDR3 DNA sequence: TGTGCCAGCATGGGGGAGCCTAAACACAATGAGCAGTTCTTC. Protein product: CASMGEPKHNEQFF.